The 23 T cell receptor beta chains in this list originate from one sample, sequenced in a study of T-cell reconstitution after alpha-beta-depleted transplantation in children. Preparation of the TCRbeta library used unique molecular identifiers. TCRdb itself ran the PCR reads through MiXCR, one entry per CDR3 protein. Seen here are 180,000 or so distinct CDR3 sequences, approximately 6% observed once, and the top ten hold about 4.3%. The sequences come from PBMCs, collected before TCRalphabeta/CD19-depleted stem cell transplant. The source is a girl under three years old with combined immunodeficiency, due to receive a stem cell transplant.

The chain couples TRBV12-3 or TRBV12-4 to TRBJ2-1; 9 bases fit TRBD1. J gave up 5 bases and V 6 bases, and 5 bases lay outside the gene matches. The CDR3 runs to 14 residues. The CDR3 region is CASSRTGVNNEQFF. DNA for the CDR3: TGTGCCAGCAGCCGGACAGGGGTCAACAATGAGCAGTTCTTC.

This clonotype was seen many times. This chain uses TRBV6-5 with TRBJ1-6, with 7 bases fitting TRBD1. The CDR3 is made up of 19 amino acids. The junction had 17 bases not matched to a gene; V was cut back by 2 bases and J by 7 bases. Germline loops: CDR1 MNHEY, CDR2 SVGAGI. Here the CDR3 DNA reads TGTGCCAGCAGTTACGAGCCCCCCACAGGGGCTCACCCAAATTCACCCCTCCACTTT. It codes for CASSYEPPTGAHPNSPLHF.

This chain connects TRBV7-2 to TRBJ2-5; D unclear. Trimming left V 5 bases short and J 7 bases short, with 8 bases between. Germline V gene sequence: CDR1 SGHTA, CDR2 FQGNSA. The CDR3 spans 11 residues. CDR3 bases: TGTGCCAGCAGCCCGCTGGGGACCCAGTACTTC. Amino acids: CASSPLGTQYF.

This clonotype has ten or more counts. J is TRBJ2-7 and V is TRBV12-3 or TRBV12-4, with TRBD1 matching 8 bases. V was clipped by 3 bases and J by 0 bases; unmatched bases: 4. This CDR3 region has 15 residues. The CDR3 is CASSFQGAPSYEQYF. CDR3 nucleotide sequence: TGTGCCAGCAGTTTCCAGGGGGCTCCCTCCTACGAGCAGTACTTC.

The sample holds many counts of this clonotype. The chain has TRBV6-5 and TRBJ2-7, with D unclear. This CDR3 is built from 14 residues. Germline V gene sequence: CDR1 MNHEY, CDR2 SVGAGI. V shed 2 bases and J shed 2 bases, with 10 bases lying between them. The CDR3 nucleotides read TGTGCCAGCAGTTACGCCGCGGACGCCTACGAGCAGTACTTC. The encoded protein is CASSYAADAYEQYF.

This clonotype occurred many times. The chain recombines TRBV13 with TRBJ2-7, with 15 bases matching TRBD2. The trim removed 5 bases at V and 7 bases at J, leaving 6 bases unmatched. The CDR3 contains 15 residues. CDR1 is PRHDT, CDR2 FYEKMQ, per germline (reference sequence). The CDR3 nucleotides are TGTGCCAGCAGCCCCGGACTAGCGGGAGGGGAAGAGCAGTACTTC. Translating gives CASSPGLAGGEEQYF.

In its sample, this clonotype was seen many times. The J gene is TRBJ1-1, the V gene TRBV7-9, with a tentative D call TRBD1 (5 bases). The length of the CDR3 is 14 residues. V was cut by 5 bases and J by 0 bases, with 10 bases left in between. Germline V gives CDR1 SEHNR, CDR2 FQNEAQ (reference sequence). CDR3 coding DNA: TGTGCCAGCAGCGGAGGGACCATGAACACTGAAGCTTTCTTT. It translates to CASSGGTMNTEAFF.

This clonotype was picked up many times. V gene TRBV6-2 or TRBV6-3 combines with J gene TRBJ2-1; 8 bases align to TRBD2. Per germline, CDR1 MNHEY and CDR2 SVGEGT. Trimming removed 0 bases from V and 4 bases from J; junction bases left unmatched: 5. This CDR3 has 16 residues. The CDR3 here is CASSYSDGRVYNEQFF. The CDR3 nucleotides read TGTGCCAGCAGTTACTCGGACGGGAGGGTGTACAATGAGCAGTTCTTC.

A remark on this clonotype: This sequence may be a read error, since a much larger clone differs from it by one base. This chain links TRBV29-1 with TRBJ2-4; D unresolved. CDR3 length: 11 residues. Germline-derived CDR1 and CDR2 are SQVTM and ANQGSEA. The ends were cut back, 1 base at V and 15 bases at J, with 13 bases in the middle. The CDR3 region has the DNA TGCAGCGTTGAAGGGCAGTGTGGATCGTACTTC. It encodes CSVEGQCGSYF.

This clonotype came up many times. The J gene is TRBJ1-5, the V gene TRBV28, with D possibly TRBD1 on 6 matching bases. CDR1 is MDHEN, CDR2 SYDVKM, per germline. The CDR3 totals 19 residues. Trimming stripped 7 bases from V and 0 bases from J, with 25 bases between. Here the CDR3 DNA reads TGTGCCAGCATATCTAAGGTTCAGGACAGACAGCATAGCAATCAGCCCCAGCATTTT. It encodes CASISKVQDRQHSNQPQHF.

On this clonotype: This may arise from a read error, as a much more abundant clone is one base away. The chain joins TRBV11-1 to TRBJ1-1; no clear D gene. The CDR3 loop spans 13 amino acids. Germline V gives CDR1 SGHAT, CDR2 FQDESV (reference sequence). The ends were cut back, 1 base at V and 0 bases at J, with 3 bases in the middle. The DNA for the CDR3 is TGTGCCAGCAGCTTAGATATGAACACTGAAGCTTTCTTT. The encoded protein is CASSLDMNTEAFF.

V is TRBV20-1 and J is TRBJ1-3, with TRBD1 as a possible D gene (6 bases). The ends were cut back, 5 bases at V and 5 bases at J, with 13 bases in the middle. The CDR3 covers 13 residues. Looked up from germline, CDR1 is DFQATT and CDR2 is SNEGSKA (reference sequence). CDR3 residues: CSALKGGRNTIYF. Here the CDR3 DNA reads TGCAGTGCTCTCAAGGGGGGAAGAAACACCATATATTTT.

This clonotype was seen at least ten times. V gene TRBV6-1 combines with J gene TRBJ2-7, with D perhaps matching TRBD1 (6 bases). V lost 11 bases and J lost 3, with 17 bases in between. The CDR3 totals 13 residues. Germline V gives CDR1 MNHNS, CDR2 SASEGT. This CDR3 reads CASRQAHYYEQYF. The CDR3 coding sequence is TGTGCCTCCCGACAGGCGCACTACTACGAGCAGTACTTC.

The sample holds many counts of this clonotype. V is TRBV20-1 and J is TRBJ2-1, with D possibly being TRBD2 (6 bases). The V end lost 0 bases, the J end lost 7 bases, and 16 bases lay between the germline ends. The germline CDR1 and CDR2 sequences are DFQATT and SNEGSKA (reference sequence). There are 15 residues in the CDR3. This chain's CDR3 is CSARDLAGPFNEQFF. The CDR3, as DNA: TGCAGTGCTAGAGATCTGGCGGGACCATTTAATGAGCAGTTCTTC.

This clonotype showed up many times. The V call is TRBV29-1, the J call TRBJ2-7; TRBD2 aligns across 11 bases. CDR3 length equals 15 residues. Germline values: CDR1 SQVTM, CDR2 ANQGSEA. V shed 5 bases, J shed 2 bases, and the junction held 8 bases outside the gene matches. The DNA of the CDR3 is TGCAGCGTTTTTGGTGCTAGCGGGAGGCCCTACGAGCAGTACTTC. It yields the protein CSVFGASGRPYEQYF.

This clonotype appeared many times. This chain joins TRBV7-8 and TRBJ2-1, with TRBD2 identical over 11 bases. The CDR3 has 14 residues. V dropped 2 bases and J dropped 8; count of bases not matched to a gene: 2. Per germline, CDR1 SGHVS and CDR2 FQNEAQ. CDR3 nucleotides: TGTGCCAGCAGCTTACTAGCGGGAGGCGATGAGCAGTTCTTC. This encodes CASSLLAGGDEQFF.

The table lists this clonotype with many counts. CDR3 nucleotide sequence: TGTGCCACCAAACGAGGGACTAGCCCGAACACCGGGGAGCTGTTTTTT. Translated: CATKRGTSPNTGELFF. V gene TRBV28 combines with J gene TRBJ2-2; 9 bases map to TRBD2. There are 16 residues in the CDR3. CDR1 is MDHEN and CDR2 is SYDVKM in the germline V gene. V trimming: 10 bases; J trimming: 0 bases; junction bases outside the gene matches: 9.

This clonotype was counted many times. This chain links TRBV29-1 with TRBJ2-1, with 15 bases matching TRBD2. This CDR3 is 18 amino acids long. Germline V gene data show CDR1 as SQVTM and CDR2 as ANQGSEA. V dropped 6 bases and J dropped 2; count of bases not matched to a gene: 11. The chain's CDR3 is CSVDQGRTSGGAYNEQFF. The CDR3 bases are TGCAGCGTGGATCAGGGTAGGACTAGCGGGGGGGCCTACAATGAGCAGTTCTTC.

In this sample, this clonotype turned up many times. This chain joins TRBV29-1 and TRBJ2-2; tentative D call: TRBD2 (6 bases). This CDR3 is 15 amino acids long. V dropped 4 bases and J dropped 6 bases, with 18 bases sitting between them. In germline, CDR1 is SQVTM, CDR2 ANQGSEA. CDR3 bases: TGCAGCGTTGGCCACCCGCGGGGTGTATCCGGGGAGCTGTTTTTT. Amino acid sequence: CSVGHPRGVSGELFF.

A note on this clonotype: A much larger clone differs by one base, so this may be a read error. The chain links TRBV7-2 to TRBJ1-4, with D maybe TRBD1 (6 bases). The CDR3 loop spans 16 amino acids. Germline V gene sequence: CDR1 SGHTA, CDR2 FQGNSA. The ends were cut back, 1 base at V and 8 bases at J, with 17 bases in the middle. The CDR3 protein is CASSLERGTRQEKLFF. Written as DNA, the CDR3 is TGTGCCAGCAGCTTAGAGAGGGGGACCAGGCAAGAAAAACTGTTTTTT.

This clonotype was seen at least ten times. This chain connects TRBV12-3 or TRBV12-4 to TRBJ2-7; D is unclear. The V end was cut by 8 bases, the J end by 7 bases, with 15 bases between. The CDR3 is made up of 12 amino acids. CDR3 DNA: TGTGCCAGCTGCCATTACAAACTTGAGCAGTACTTC. Residues: CASCHYKLEQYF.

This clonotype occurred many times. The chain employs TRBV6-1 and TRBJ2-1; TRBD1 or TRBD2 may be the D gene (5 bases each). Trimming cost V 3 bases and J 2 bases, with 11 bases left between them. CDR1 and CDR2 (germline): MNHNS, SASEGT. The CDR3 loop spans 15 amino acids. The CDR3 reads CASSDTGTTYNEQFF. The CDR3 region has the DNA TGTGCCAGCAGTGATACCGGGACGACCTACAATGAGCAGTTCTTC.

This clonotype has ten or more counts. CDR3 in amino acids: CASSPDRDSLYEQYF. CDR3 coding DNA: TGTGCCAGCAGCCCCGACCGGGACAGCCTCTACGAGCAGTACTTC. The chain carries TRBV7-9 and TRBJ2-7; 7 nucleotides line up with TRBD1. With 5 bases clipped from V and 3 bases from J, the junction kept 10 bases outside the gene matches. Looked up from germline, CDR1 is SEHNR and CDR2 is FQNEAQ (reference sequence). The CDR3 extends over 15 amino acids.